This T cell receptor (beta chain) was observed in a study of shared clonotypes between healthy human individuals. Study-level information: Researchers assigned three CD4 naive, three CD4 memory, two CD8 naive and one CD8 memory plate to each donor.

Splitting of CD4+ cells produced CD45RA+ naive and CD45RA-negative memory subsets. This CDR3 is built from 13 residues. Trimming cost V 8 bases and J 4 bases, with 14 bases left between them. Germline V gene sequence: CDR1 MNHEY, CDR2 SVGAGI. Study findings and constraints: Deeper or shallower sequencing was expected to change how clonotypes are shared among donors.

Produced via immunoSEQ multiplex PCR; TCRdb's table is partial and in-frame only. The sample lists 2 million to 2.5 million clones, 95% occurring once. As for this clone: As yet, its antigen is unknown.

Sequencing input: naive CD4+ T cells sorted from blood. As to subset: CD45RA+ positively selected. This sequence originates from a young man in good health. The chain employs TRBV6-5 and TRBJ2-5; D gene uncertain. CDR3: CASAGSFRETQYF. CDR3 DNA: TGTGCCAGCGCCGGGTCGTTCCGAGAGACCCAGTACTTC.